These 20 T cell receptor beta chains originate from one sample sequenced in a study of T-cell memory formation after mild COVID-19. MiXCR, run by TCRdb on the 5' RACE reads, gives a single entry per CDR3 protein. This table has about 260,000 distinct CDR3 sequences, roughly 17% appearing once. The specimen sequenced was PBMCs or a T cell subset sorted from them (not recorded which). Receptors originate from a young man who had mild COVID-19 (a few samples of this study predate the infection). Cell type and time point are not known.

The rearrangement links TRBV29-1 to TRBJ2-3; D is ambiguous. The CDR3 loop spans 16 amino acids. The V end was cut by 7 bases, the J end by 2 bases, with 22 bases between. CDR1 SQVTM and CDR2 ANQGSEA come from the germline V gene. CDR3 bases: TGCAGCGGTCTAAATTGGGCGCGGTCTTACACAGATACGCAGTATTTT. Residues: CSGLNWARSYTDTQYF.

The chain employs TRBV5-1 and TRBJ2-3; weak D call: TRBD2 (5 bases). This CDR3 contains 14 residues. V lost 4 bases, J lost 5 bases, and 14 bases lay in between. Germline V lookup: CDR1 SGHRS, CDR2 YFSETQ. The CDR3 reads CASSNAGIRDTQYF. DNA of the CDR3: TGCGCCAGCAGCAACGCCGGGATCCGAGATACGCAGTATTTT.

This clonotype showed up just a few times. The rearrangement links TRBV29-1 to TRBJ2-5; tentatively, D is TRBD1 (6 bases). Trimming removed 4 bases from V and 5 bases from J, with 20 bases in between. Germline CDR1 is SQVTM and CDR2 is ANQGSEA. The CDR3 has 15 residues. CDR3 DNA: TGCAGCGTTGTGGTGTCGTCGCAGGGGATCGAGACCCAGTACTTC. Translation gives CSVVVSSQGIETQYF.

This chain uses TRBV18 with TRBJ1-1; a weak D match, TRBD1 (5 bases). Germline V CDR1 and CDR2: KGHSH, LQKENI. V was clipped by 1 base and J by 9 bases, with 21 bases between them. CDR3 length equals 16 residues. The DNA for the CDR3 is TGTGCCAGCTCACCACGGACGCAGACAGTTGGAGAAAAAGCTTTCTTT. Translation gives CASSPRTQTVGEKAFF.

This clonotype was recorded a few times. The chain combines TRBV11-2 with TRBJ2-3; 10 bases align to TRBD1. In germline, CDR1 is SGHAT, CDR2 FQNNGV. With 1 base clipped from V and 6 bases from J, the junction kept 10 bases outside the gene matches. The CDR3 runs to 17 residues. As DNA, the CDR3 is TGTGCCAGCAGCTTAGTCTCCCCGGGACAGGGGATCGATACGCAGTATTTT. Its translation is CASSLVSPGQGIDTQYF.

This clonotype appeared a few times. This chain connects TRBV7-9 to TRBJ2-3, with 8 bases matching TRBD2. The ends lost 5 bases at V and 7 bases at J; junction bases unmatched: 5. The germline CDR1 and CDR2 sequences are SEHNR and FQNEAQ (reference sequence). The CDR3 consists of 13 residues. CDR3 sequence reads: CASSVPGGNTQYF. Written as DNA, the CDR3 is TGTGCCAGCAGCGTCCCGGGGGGGAATACGCAGTATTTT.

The J gene is TRBJ2-7, the V gene TRBV6-2 or TRBV6-3; D call uncertain. Germline assignment: CDR1 MNHEY and CDR2 SVGEGT. Trimming stripped 6 bases from V and 0 bases from J, with 12 bases between. CDR3 length equals 14 residues. The CDR3 DNA follows: TGTGCCAGCAGGGATCAGATGAGCTCCTACGAGCAGTACTTC. This codes for CASRDQMSSYEQYF.

This clonotype was picked up many times. The CDR3 here is CATSTGLANEQYF. CDR3 nucleotides: TGTGCCACCAGCACGGGACTAGCGAACGAGCAGTACTTC. This chain uses TRBV15 with TRBJ2-7; 10 bases agree with TRBD2. Germline CDR1 and CDR2: LNHNV and YYDKDF (reference sequence). The V and J ends lost 4 bases and 5 bases, in that order; junction bases with no gene match: 2. This CDR3 is 13 amino acids long.

This clonotype showed up just a few times. J is TRBJ1-1 and V is TRBV7-9, with 7 bases identical to TRBD1. From germline, CDR1 is SEHNR and CDR2 FQNEAQ (reference sequence). The V segment lost 5 bases and the J segment 7 bases; nucleotides outside the gene matches: 16. The CDR3 totals 16 residues. CDR3 loop: CASSPETGNLYGEAFF. As DNA, the CDR3 is TGTGCCAGCAGCCCAGAGACAGGGAATCTATACGGTGAAGCTTTCTTT.

This clonotype was observed a handful of times. This chain joins TRBV7-2 and TRBJ2-3; the match to TRBD2 covers 9 bases. V trimming: 5 bases; J trimming: 2 bases; junction bases outside the gene matches: 5. The CDR3 is made up of 15 amino acids. CDR1 SGHTA and CDR2 FQGNSA come from the germline V gene. DNA for the CDR3: TGTGCCAGCAGCAGACTAGCGGATTACACAGATACGCAGTATTTT. Protein: CASSRLADYTDTQYF.

This clonotype was seen repeatedly, ten times or more. V and J are TRBV5-1 and TRBJ2-3, with 9 bases fitting TRBD2. This CDR3 is built from 13 residues. J gave up 5 bases and V 4 bases, and 2 bases lay outside the gene matches. The V gene's germline CDR1 is SGHRS and CDR2 YFSETQ. CDR3 nucleotide sequence: TGCGCCAGCAGCGCGGGGGGGGGAGATACGCAGTATTTT. This codes for CASSAGGGDTQYF. The full variable domain, completed using reference TRBV5-1 and TRBJ2-3, is KAGVTQTPRYLIKTRGQQVTLSCSPISGHRSVSWYQQTPGQGLQFLFEYFSETQRNKGNFPGRFSGRQFSNSRSEMNVSTLELGDSALYLCASSAGGGDTQYFGPGTRLTVL.

This chain connects TRBV5-5 to TRBJ2-5; D tentatively reads TRBD1 or TRBD2 (6 bases each). Trimming cost V 1 base and J 5 bases, with 15 bases left between them. Germline V gene sequence: CDR1 SGHKS, CDR2 YYEKEE (reference sequence). CDR3 length: 15 amino acids. Written as DNA, the CDR3 is TGTGCCAGCAGCTTGTTAACGGGGGCGGATGAGACCCAGTACTTC. Residues: CASSLLTGADETQYF.

This clonotype was observed a few times. V and J are TRBV6-5 and TRBJ2-5; 9 nucleotides match TRBD2. Germline CDR1 reads MNHEY; CDR2 reads SVGAGI. This CDR3 contains 14 residues. The V gene end was trimmed by 6 bases and the J gene end by 1 base; junction bases not matched to a gene: 3. The chain's CDR3 is CASSRTSAQETQYF. In DNA form, the CDR3 reads TGTGCCAGCAGCCGGACTAGCGCCCAAGAGACCCAGTACTTC.

This clonotype was observed a few times. This sequence joins TRBV7-3 and TRBJ2-1; the D is unclear. The CDR3 is made up of 13 amino acids. V lost 0 bases, J lost 7 bases, and 7 bases lay in between. CDR1 is SGHTA, CDR2 FQGTGA, per germline. CDR3 in DNA: TGTGCCAGCAGCTTAACGGGGTTAAATGAGCAGTTCTTC. It is translated as CASSLTGLNEQFF.

This clonotype has just a few counts. This sequence joins TRBV4-1 and TRBJ1-5; D unresolved. CDR1 and CDR2 from the germline V gene are MGHRA and YSYEKL. CDR3 length: 14 residues. V lost 1 base and J lost 8, with 12 bases in between. The chain's CDR3 is CASSQVGMIEPQHF. The CDR3 DNA reads as TGCGCCAGCAGCCAAGTCGGTATGATTGAGCCCCAGCATTTT.

This chain's CDR3 is CSAWDRMNTEAFF. The CDR3, as DNA: TGCAGCGCATGGGACAGAATGAACACTGAAGCTTTCTTT. The chain carries TRBV29-1 and TRBJ1-1; 7 bases agree with TRBD1. CDR3 length: 13 residues. V lost 7 bases, J lost 0 bases, and 5 bases stayed unmatched. Per germline, CDR1 SQVTM and CDR2 ANQGSEA.

The V and J genes are TRBV6-2 or TRBV6-3 and TRBJ2-1; tentatively, D is TRBD1 (7 bases). The CDR3 contains 13 residues. Germline values: CDR1 MNHEY, CDR2 SVGEGT. Trimming left V 8 bases short and J 2 bases short, with 10 bases between. Here the CDR3 DNA reads TGTGCCAGCGTCAGGGGGGCCTACAATGAGCAGTTCTTC. Residues: CASVRGAYNEQFF.

This clonotype was counted only a few times. The chain joins TRBV3-1 to TRBJ1-6; no reliable D call. The V gene's germline CDR1 is LGHDT and CDR2 YNNKEL (reference sequence). The CDR3 covers 14 residues. Trimming removed 0 bases at V and 9 bases at J, with 9 bases between. This CDR3 reads CASSQEEGISPLHF. The CDR3 DNA follows: TGTGCCAGCAGCCAAGAGGAGGGCATTTCACCCCTCCACTTT.

This clonotype was seen only a few times. This rearrangement joins TRBV20-1 to TRBJ2-7; D unclear. V was pared by 5 bases and J by 3 bases, with 14 bases between. The germline V gene encodes CDR1 DFQATT and CDR2 SNEGSKA (reference sequence). The CDR3 covers 13 residues. In nucleotides, the CDR3 is TGCAGTGCTCGAACAGCCGTCTTCTACGAGCAGTACGTC. It translates to CSARTAVFYEQYV.

V and J are TRBV6-2 or TRBV6-3 and TRBJ2-5; D may be TRBD1 or TRBD2 (5 bases each). Per germline, CDR1 MNHEY and CDR2 SVGEGT. V was trimmed by 0 bases and J by 5 bases, leaving 13 bases between them. There are 15 residues in the CDR3. For the CDR3, the DNA is TGTGCCAGCAGTTACTCCGGGACCAGGGAGGAGACCCAGTACTTC. This gives the protein CASSYSGTREETQYF.